This T cell receptor beta chain originates from a study of T cell repertoires in cytomegalovirus infection. MiXCR, run by TCRdb on the reads, gives a single entry per CDR3 protein. Of 250,000 to 300,000 distinct CDR3 sequences listed, approximately 8.3% were seen once; the top ten hold approximately 16%. V was cut by 7 bases and J by 2 bases, with 11 bases left in between. This CDR3 comprises 13 residues. The chain has TRBV12-3 or TRBV12-4 and TRBJ1-2; weak D call: TRBD1 (5 bases). This clonotype was obtained from a human donor in good health (CMV status not recorded). Some clones in this sample may be carry-over from other donors' samples. The sequenced sample was PBMCs. The CDR3, as DNA: TGTGCCAGCACTTATGCAGGGAACTATGGCTACACCTTC. Its protein is CASTYAGNYGYTF.